The 28 T cell receptor beta chains below come from one sample, sequenced in a study of CD8 T cells in ankylosing spondylitis. MiXCR was run by TCRdb on the 5' RACE reads, yielding one entry per CDR3 protein. In the table there are 100,000 to 150,000 distinct CDR3 sequences, approximately 17% of which are singletons. Antigen specificity for these receptors is unknown. Study-wide results and limits: A motif in TCR beta, a set of seven to nine highly homologous variants, appeared characteristic of ankylosing spondylitis blood.

The material sequenced was blood, either unsorted or a sorted T cell fraction (not recorded which). These receptors came from a male donor with ankylosing spondylitis.

This clonotype was counted only a few times. This chain joins TRBV27 and TRBJ2-7; 10 positions match TRBD2. V was clipped by 5 bases and J by 6 bases; unmatched bases: 10. Germline assignment: CDR1 MNHEY and CDR2 SMNVEV (reference sequence). This CDR3 region has 15 residues. The CDR3 loop is CASSQFSGRHGEQYF. The CDR3, as DNA: TGTGCCAGCAGTCAATTTAGCGGGAGGCACGGCGAGCAGTACTTC.

The chain employs TRBV27 and TRBJ2-7, with TRBD1 as a possible D gene (5 bases). With 7 bases removed from V and 0 bases from J, the gap between germline ends came to 10 bases. Per the germline V gene, CDR1 is MNHEY and CDR2 is SMNVEV (reference sequence). The CDR3 has 13 amino acids. CDR3 amino acids: CASKPGSSYEQYF. The DNA of the CDR3 is TGTGCCAGCAAACCAGGGTCCTCCTACGAGCAGTACTTC.

In this sample, this clonotype turned up many times. J is TRBJ2-1 and V is TRBV12-3 or TRBV12-4, with 7 positions matching TRBD1. This CDR3 is built from 14 residues. Trimming cost V 4 bases and J 5 bases; bases outside gene matches: 5. The CDR3 nucleotides read TGTGCCAGCAGTTCCCCAGGGACAGACAATGAGCAGTTCTTC. Translation: CASSSPGTDNEQFF.

CDR3 loop: CATSRGRVNEQFF. CDR3 coding DNA: TGTGCCACCAGCAGAGGAAGGGTCAATGAGCAGTTCTTC. V usage is TRBV15 and J usage is TRBJ2-1; no definite D call. Germline V gene data show CDR1 as LNHNV and CDR2 as YYDKDF (reference sequence). The V gene lost 1 base and the J gene lost 6 bases, with 7 bases spanning the gap. The length of the CDR3 is 13 residues.

This clonotype was seen more than once but under ten times. This rearrangement joins TRBV29-1 to TRBJ2-7, with TRBD2 matching 12 bases. The length of the CDR3 is 13 residues. Germline CDR1 reads SQVTM; CDR2 reads ANQGSEA. J lost 7 bases, V lost 3 bases, and 4 bases had no gene match. CDR3 amino acids: CSVETSGRGEQYF. The CDR3 nucleotides are TGCAGCGTTGAGACTAGCGGGAGAGGTGAGCAGTACTTC.

This clonotype was detected once. The chain combines TRBV28 with TRBJ2-1, with TRBD2 matching over 16 bases. The CDR3 contains 16 residues. The J segment lost 9 bases and the V segment lost 6 bases, leaving 8 bases of the junction unmatched. Germline CDR1 MDHEN, CDR2 SYDVKM. The CDR3 DNA sequence: TGTGCCAGCAGCCAGGGGGGGACTAGCGGGAGGGGTGAGCAGTTCTTC. This codes for CASSQGGTSGRGEQFF.

The V gene is TRBV25-1, the J gene TRBJ2-7; D gene ambiguous. The J call may not be correct, given that the DNA end is closer to TRBJ2-1. Germline loops: CDR1 MGHDK, CDR2 SYGVNS. The CDR3 is 11 residues long. The CDR3 DNA is TGTGCCTCCGAGGTAGGCTACGAGCAGTTCTTC. Protein: CASEVGYEQFF.

The chain couples TRBV6-1 to TRBJ1-1; D may be TRBD1 (6 bases). Germline lookup yields CDR1 MNHNS and CDR2 SASEGT. The CDR3 extends over 14 amino acids. Trimming stripped 6 bases from V and 0 bases from J, with 11 bases between. The CDR3 coding sequence is TGTGCCAGCAGGGTACAGGGCATGAACACTGAAGCTTTCTTT. The encoded protein is CASRVQGMNTEAFF.

The CDR3 spells CATSRDFVTESVGGANVLTF. The CDR3 nucleotides read TGTGCCACCAGCAGAGATTTTGTGACGGAGTCGGTGGGGGGGGCCAACGTCCTGACTTTC. The chain links TRBV15 to TRBJ2-6; no clear D. The CDR3 is 20 residues long. V lost 0 bases to trimming and J lost 4 bases, with 22 bases between them. In germline, CDR1 is LNHNV, CDR2 YYDKDF (reference sequence).

This clonotype was counted only a few times. This chain links TRBV4-1 with TRBJ2-1; D remains ambiguous. The CDR3 loop spans 11 amino acids. The germline CDR1 and CDR2 sequences are MGHRA and YSYEKL. With 2 bases removed from V and 10 bases from J, the gap between germline ends came to 6 bases. This CDR3 is CASSQPGEQFF. The CDR3 DNA is TGCGCCAGCAGCCAACCCGGGGAGCAGTTCTTC.

This clonotype was counted a few times. This chain connects TRBV3-1 to TRBJ2-3, with a possible D match to TRBD2 (5 bases). Trimming shortened V by 0 bases and J by 5 bases, and 12 bases separated the two germline ends. The germline V gene encodes CDR1 LGHDT and CDR2 YNNKEL (reference sequence). The CDR3 is 15 residues long. The DNA of the CDR3 is TGTGCCAGCAGCCAAGATCTTACAGAGGGAGATACGCAGTATTTT. Its protein product is CASSQDLTEGDTQYF.

The chain links TRBV28 to TRBJ2-2; 9 nucleotides match TRBD1. The CDR3 spans 14 residues. CDR1 is MDHEN and CDR2 is SYDVKM in the germline V gene. The V and J ends lost 5 bases and 4 bases, in that order; junction bases with no gene match: 2. DNA for the CDR3: TGTGCCAGCAGTCGGACAGGGGTCACCGGGGAGCTGTTTTTT. Translated: CASSRTGVTGELFF.

A single count supports this clonotype. J is TRBJ2-7 and V is TRBV4-1, with a weak D call TRBD1 (6 bases). Germline CDR1 is MGHRA and CDR2 is YSYEKL. CDR3 length: 15 amino acids. The ends were cut back, 1 base at V and 2 bases at J, with 12 bases in the middle. This chain's CDR3 is CASSQGQALTYEQYF. The CDR3 DNA is TGCGCCAGCAGCCAAGGACAGGCGCTAACCTACGAGCAGTACTTC.

This clonotype was recorded a few times. CDR3 nucleotides: TGTGCCAGCAGTGAGGGCAGCTACGAGCAGTACTTC. Translation: CASSEGSYEQYF. The chain employs TRBV2 and TRBJ2-7; D gene ambiguous. The CDR3 sequence is 12 residues long. The germline V gene encodes CDR1 SNHLY and CDR2 FYNNEI. Between the trimmed V and J ends, which lost 3 bases and 3 bases, there was a span of 6 bases.

This clonotype was counted between two and nine times. The rearrangement uses TRBV7-9 and TRBJ1-6; 7 bases are shared with TRBD1. The CDR3 runs to 15 residues. The V and J ends lost 6 bases and 6 bases, in that order; junction bases with no gene match: 8. The germline V gene has CDR1 SEHNR and CDR2 FQNEAQ (reference sequence). CDR3 sequence reads: CASRYTGARNSPLHF. For the CDR3, the DNA is TGTGCCAGCAGATATACAGGGGCACGTAATTCACCCCTCCACTTT.

This clonotype came up a few times. The chain uses TRBV6-5 and TRBJ2-7, with D maybe TRBD1 (6 bases). This CDR3 is 14 amino acids long. The ends were cut back, 2 bases at V and 1 base at J, with 9 bases in the middle. Germline V CDR1 and CDR2: MNHEY, SVGAGI. CDR3 sequence reads: CASSYLGQSYEQYF. The CDR3 bases are TGTGCCAGCAGTTACCTTGGACAGTCCTACGAGCAGTACTTC.

The sample holds a few counts of this clonotype. The rearrangement joins TRBV15 to TRBJ1-5; tentatively, D is TRBD1 (5 bases). This CDR3 comprises 16 residues. The ends were cut back, 2 bases at V and 2 bases at J, with 13 bases in the middle. Germline V CDR1 and CDR2: LNHNV, YYDKDF (reference sequence). The chain's CDR3 is CATSRPGLEGNQPQHF. Here the CDR3 DNA reads TGTGCCACCAGCAGACCAGGGTTAGAGGGCAATCAGCCCCAGCATTTT. The full variable domain, with the rest looked up from reference TRBV15 and TRBJ1-5, is DAMVIQNPRYQVTQFGKPVTLSCSQTLNHNVMYWYQQKSSQAPKLLFHYYDKDFNNEADTPDNFQSRRPNTSFCFLDIRSPGLGDTAMYLCATSRPGLEGNQPQHFGDGTRLSIL.

The chain couples TRBV27 to TRBJ2-2; D ambiguous. The CDR3 extends over 12 amino acids. Germline-derived CDR1 and CDR2 are MNHEY and SMNVEV (reference sequence). Deletions cut 8 bases from V and 4 bases from J, with 8 bases between. CDR3 residues: CASAGATGELFF. CDR3 DNA sequence: TGTGCCAGCGCTGGTGCCACCGGGGAGCTGTTTTTT.

V usage is TRBV6-2 or TRBV6-3 and J usage is TRBJ1-5; TRBD1 is a possible D gene (6 bases). The length of the CDR3 is 13 residues. The V gene's germline CDR1 is MNHEY and CDR2 SVGEGT. Trimming shortened V by 6 bases and J by 7 bases, and 13 bases separated the two germline ends. DNA for the CDR3: TGTGCCAGCAGCCACCGGGACAACCAGCCCCAGCATTTT. Its translation is CASSHRDNQPQHF.

The V call is TRBV29-1, the J call TRBJ1-1, with D hard to call. CDR1 and CDR2 from the germline V gene are SQVTM and ANQGSEA. The CDR3 loop spans 13 amino acids. V was cut by 6 bases and J by 5 bases, with 16 bases left in between. The CDR3 loop reads CSVPLGGRTEAFF. CDR3 in DNA: TGCAGCGTGCCACTAGGTGGGCGGACTGAAGCTTTCTTT.

This clonotype has more than one count but fewer than ten. V and J are TRBV29-1 and TRBJ1-2, with 9 bases aligning to TRBD1. Trimming removed 4 bases from V and 6 bases from J; junction bases left unmatched: 3. CDR3 size: 12 residues. Germline V gene sequence: CDR1 SQVTM, CDR2 ANQGSEA. This chain's CDR3 is CSVGDRVDGYTF. DNA for the CDR3: TGCAGCGTTGGGGACAGGGTGGATGGCTACACCTTC.

This clonotype was detected a few times. The chain employs TRBV9 and TRBJ1-6; D is perhaps TRBD1 (5 bases). The germline CDR1 and CDR2 sequences are SGDLS and YYNGEE. This CDR3 has 17 amino acids. Between the trimmed V and J ends, which lost 0 bases and 3 bases, there was a span of 13 bases. Written as DNA, the CDR3 is TGTGCCAGCAGCGTAGAGGGGACTTATAACTATAATTCACCCCTCCACTTT. As protein: CASSVEGTYNYNSPLHF.

The chain couples TRBV27 to TRBJ1-4, with D perhaps matching TRBD1 (5 bases). V was trimmed by 5 bases and J by 2 bases, leaving 9 bases between them. The germline CDR1 and CDR2 sequences are MNHEY and SMNVEV (reference sequence). The CDR3 has 14 amino acids. The CDR3 DNA reads as TGTGCCAGCAGTCCGACAGTCACTAATGAAAAACTGTTTTTT. It codes for CASSPTVTNEKLFF.

This clonotype was observed a few times. The J gene is TRBJ2-1, the V gene TRBV4-1; 13 bases align to TRBD2. V lost 4 bases to trimming and J lost 6 bases; unmatched junction nucleotides: 6. The CDR3 is 16 residues long. Germline assignment: CDR1 MGHRA and CDR2 YSYEKL. In DNA form, the CDR3 reads TGCGCCAGCAGCCCCACTAGCGGGAGGGCCCTCAATGAGCAGTTCTTC. Amino acid sequence: CASSPTSGRALNEQFF.

The chain is built from TRBV7-9 and TRBJ2-7; 8 bases match TRBD2. The CDR3 extends over 14 amino acids. V lost 2 bases, J lost 7 bases, and 7 bases stayed unmatched. Germline V gene data show CDR1 as SEHNR and CDR2 as FQNEAQ (reference sequence). The CDR3 loop reads CASSLSSGLSEQYF. The CDR3, as DNA: TGTGCCAGCAGCTTATCTAGCGGGTTGTCAGAGCAGTACTTC.

A remark on this clonotype: This may come from a read error, since a much larger clone is one base off. This chain links TRBV15 with TRBJ1-1, with 9 bases fitting TRBD1. The V gene's germline CDR1 is LNHNV and CDR2 YYDKDF (reference sequence). The J segment lost 3 bases and the V segment lost 3 bases, leaving 20 bases of the junction unmatched. The CDR3 length is 20 residues. The CDR3 protein is CATSSIYTGTGYLLYTEAFF. CDR3 sequence (DNA): TGTGCCACCAGCAGTATATATACCGGGACAGGGTACCTCCTGTACACTGAAGCTTTCTTT.

This clonotype has just a few counts. This chain connects TRBV28 to TRBJ2-1; 9 bases fit TRBD2. The CDR3 is 19 amino acids. V was clipped by 6 bases and J by 0 bases; unmatched bases: 15. From germline, CDR1 is MDHEN and CDR2 SYDVKM. The chain's CDR3 is CASRQPGLAHRSSYNEQFF. The CDR3 DNA sequence: TGTGCCAGCAGGCAACCGGGACTAGCCCATAGGAGCTCCTACAATGAGCAGTTCTTC.

Only a few counts were recorded for this clonotype. The rearrangement joins TRBV4-1 to TRBJ2-7, with D possibly being TRBD1 (6 bases). V was trimmed by 2 bases and J by 0 bases, leaving 8 bases between them. Germline V CDR1 and CDR2: MGHRA, YSYEKL. This CDR3 region has 14 residues. The CDR3 loop is CASSQLTGSYEQYF. The CDR3 DNA reads as TGCGCCAGCAGCCAACTGACAGGCTCCTACGAGCAGTACTTC.